A selection of T cell receptor beta chains follows, all from one sample in a study of beta chain features in type 1 diabetes. Produced via immunoSEQ multiplex PCR; TCRdb's table is partial and in-frame only. There are more than 550,000 clones in the sample; around 15% occur only once, and 0.035% to 0.045% lies in the top ten. Sequencing was done on a sample of naive CD4+ T cells from blood. These receptors all come from a young man with type 1 diabetes. CDR3s include the opening cysteine and the closing phenylalanine or tryptophan. The D gene is left open where the match is weak. Clone sizes are given selectively: once, few, many, or a class where the clone is expanded.

>.|TRBV10-3|15|TRBD2|TRBJ2-1
CAISRTSGRGDEQFF
TGTGCCATCAGTCGGACTAGCGGGAGAGGTGATGAGCAGTTCTTC
>.|TRBV10-3|15|.|TRBJ2-5
CAISEPGRNQETQYF
TGTGCCATCAGTGAGCCAGGGCGGAACCAAGAGACCCAGTACTTC
>few|TRBV7-2|16|.|TRBJ2-3
CASSFFTVGGGDTQYF
TGTGCCAGCAGCTTCTTTACAGTCGGGGGTGGAGATACGCAGTATTTT
>few|TRBV2|15|.|TRBJ2-2
CASSKERRNTGELFF
TGTGCCAGCAGCAAGGAGCGGAGGAACACCGGGGAGCTGTTTTTT
>.|TRBV7-2|15|.|TRBJ2-3
CASSPSVIRTDTQYF
TGTGCCAGCAGCCCCTCAGTCATCCGCACAGATACGCAGTATTTT
>.|TRBV7-9|14|.|TRBJ1-1
CASSPQGINTEAFF
TGTGCCAGCAGCCCTCAGGGGATCAACACTGAAGCTTTCTTT
>.|TRBV30|14|.|TRBJ2-5
CAWSVQLGEETQYF
TGTGCCTGGAGTGTACAGTTAGGGGAAGAGACCCAGTACTTC
>.|TRBV11-1|15|TRBD2|TRBJ2-7
CASSEGQTSIHEQYF
TGTGCCAGCAGCGAGGGCCAGACTAGCATCCACGAGCAGTACTTC
>few|TRBV13|15|.|TRBJ1-5
CASSRPGVSNQPQHF
TGTGCCAGCAGCCGGCCAGGGGTTAGCAATCAGCCCCAGCATTTT
>.|TRBV7-9|14|.|TRBJ1-2
CASSLSTANYGYTF
TGTGCCAGCAGCTTATCGACGGCTAACTATGGCTACACCTTC
>few|TRBV27|16|TRBD2|TRBJ2-3
CASSRLAGANTDTQYF
TGTGCCAGCAGCAGACTAGCGGGGGCCAATACGGATACGCAGTATTTT
>.|TRBV6-5|13|.|TRBJ2-1
CASRFGIYNEQFF
TGTGCCAGCAGATTCGGGATTTACAATGAGCAGTTCTTC
>.|TRBV6-5|12|TRBD1|TRBJ1-2
CASSRTGDGYTF
TGTGCCAGCAGTCGTACAGGGGATGGCTACACCTTC
>.|TRBV15|14|.|TRBJ1-1
CATSLGVGNTEAFF
TGTGCCACCAGCCTTGGGGTCGGGAACACTGAAGCTTTCTTT
>.|TRBV15|15|.|TRBJ1-4
CATSRDLGSYEKLFF
TGTGCCACCAGCAGAGATCTGGGGAGTTATGAAAAACTGTTTTTT
>.|TRBV5-6|15|TRBD1|TRBJ1-1
CASSPKDRWNTEAFF
TGTGCCAGCAGCCCCAAGGACAGGTGGAACACTGAAGCTTTCTTT